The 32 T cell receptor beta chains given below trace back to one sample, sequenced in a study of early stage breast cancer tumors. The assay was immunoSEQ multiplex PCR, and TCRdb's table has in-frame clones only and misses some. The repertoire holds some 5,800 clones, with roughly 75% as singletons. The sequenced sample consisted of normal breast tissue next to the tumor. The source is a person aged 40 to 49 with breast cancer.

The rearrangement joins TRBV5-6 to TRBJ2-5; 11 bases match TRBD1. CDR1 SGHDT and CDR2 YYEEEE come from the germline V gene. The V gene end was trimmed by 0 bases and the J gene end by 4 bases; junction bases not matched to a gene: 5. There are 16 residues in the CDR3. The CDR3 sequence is CASSLVAGTGGETQYF. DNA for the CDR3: TGTGCCAGCAGCTTGGTAGCCGGGACAGGGGGAGAGACCCAGTACTTC.

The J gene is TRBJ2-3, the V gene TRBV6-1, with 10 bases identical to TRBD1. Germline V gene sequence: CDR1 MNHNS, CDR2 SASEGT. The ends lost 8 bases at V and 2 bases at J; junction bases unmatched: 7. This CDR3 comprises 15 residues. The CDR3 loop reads CASGSGTGDTDTQYF. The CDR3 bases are TGTGCCAGCGGATCCGGGACAGGGGACACAGATACGCAGTATTTT.

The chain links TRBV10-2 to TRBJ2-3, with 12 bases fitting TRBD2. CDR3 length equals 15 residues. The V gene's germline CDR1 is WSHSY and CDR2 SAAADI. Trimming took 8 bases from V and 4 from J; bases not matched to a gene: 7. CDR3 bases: TGCGCCAGCGATCTAGCGGGAGGGCCCGCAGATACGCAGTATTTT. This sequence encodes CASDLAGGPADTQYF.

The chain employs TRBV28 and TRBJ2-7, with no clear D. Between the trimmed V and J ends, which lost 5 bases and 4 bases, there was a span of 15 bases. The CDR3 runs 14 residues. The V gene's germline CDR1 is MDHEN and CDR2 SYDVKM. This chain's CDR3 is CASSPTHGWYEQYF. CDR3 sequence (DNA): TGTGCCAGCAGTCCCACCCACGGGTGGTACGAGCAGTACTTC.

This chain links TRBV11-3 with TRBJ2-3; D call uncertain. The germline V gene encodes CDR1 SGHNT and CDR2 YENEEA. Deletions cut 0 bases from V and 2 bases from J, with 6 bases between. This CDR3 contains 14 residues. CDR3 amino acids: CASSLELDTDTQYF. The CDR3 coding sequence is TGTGCCAGCAGCTTAGAACTTGACACAGATACGCAGTATTTT.

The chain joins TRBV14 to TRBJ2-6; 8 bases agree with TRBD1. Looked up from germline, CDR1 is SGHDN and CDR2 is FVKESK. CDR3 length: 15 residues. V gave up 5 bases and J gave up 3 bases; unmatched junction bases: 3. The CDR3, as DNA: TGTGCCAGCAGCTACGGACAGGGTGGGGCCAACGTCCTGACTTTC. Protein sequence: CASSYGQGGANVLTF.

This CDR3 reads CASSLEWDYSNYEQYF. DNA for the CDR3: TGTGCCAGCAGCTTAGAGTGGGACTACTCGAACTACGAGCAGTACTTC. V usage is TRBV7-9 and J usage is TRBJ2-7; 7 nucleotides match TRBD2. V was pared by 1 base and J by 3 bases, with 9 bases of the junction left unmatched. The CDR3 is 16 residues long. CDR1 SEHNR and CDR2 FQNEAQ come from the germline V gene (reference sequence). Variable domain in full (rest from reference TRBV7-9 and TRBJ2-7): DTGVSQNPRHKITKRGQNVTFRCDPISEHNRLYWYRQTLGQGPEFLTYFQNEAQLEKSRLLSDRFSAERPKGSFSTLEIQRTEQGDSAMYLCASSLEWDYSNYEQYFGPGTRLTVT.

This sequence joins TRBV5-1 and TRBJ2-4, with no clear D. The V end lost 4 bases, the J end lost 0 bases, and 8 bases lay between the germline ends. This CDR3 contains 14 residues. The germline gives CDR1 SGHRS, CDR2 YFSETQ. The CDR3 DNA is TGCGCCAGCAGCCCGACGGTAGCCAAAAACATTCAGTACTTC. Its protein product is CASSPTVAKNIQYF.

CDR3 bases: TGTGCCAGCCCGGGAGGAGTGGCAGATACGCAGTATTTT. Amino acids: CASPGGVADTQYF. The chain has TRBV21-1 and TRBJ2-3; TRBD2 reflects the table's D call only, with no check against the DNA. TRBV21-1 is a pseudogene locus. The CDR3 covers 13 residues.

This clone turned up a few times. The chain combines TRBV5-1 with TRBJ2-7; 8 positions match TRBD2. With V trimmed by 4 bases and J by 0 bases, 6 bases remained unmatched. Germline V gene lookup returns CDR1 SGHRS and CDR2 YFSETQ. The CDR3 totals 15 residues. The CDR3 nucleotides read TGCGCCAGCAGCACCTCGGGAGGGAGCTCCTACGAGCAGTACTTC. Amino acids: CASSTSGGSSYEQYF.

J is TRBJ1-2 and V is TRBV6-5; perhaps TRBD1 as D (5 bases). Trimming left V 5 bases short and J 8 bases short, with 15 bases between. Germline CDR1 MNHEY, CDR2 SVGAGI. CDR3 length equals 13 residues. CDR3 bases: TGTGCCAGCAGTCCTCCCGGGGGGATGGGCTACACCTTC. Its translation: CASSPPGGMGYTF.

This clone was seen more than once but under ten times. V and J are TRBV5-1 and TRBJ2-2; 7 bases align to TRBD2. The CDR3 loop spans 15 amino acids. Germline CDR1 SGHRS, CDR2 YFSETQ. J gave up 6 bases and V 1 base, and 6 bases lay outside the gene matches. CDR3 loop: CASSLTAGVSGELFF. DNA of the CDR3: TGCGCCAGCAGCTTGACGGCGGGAGTATCCGGGGAGCTGTTTTTT.

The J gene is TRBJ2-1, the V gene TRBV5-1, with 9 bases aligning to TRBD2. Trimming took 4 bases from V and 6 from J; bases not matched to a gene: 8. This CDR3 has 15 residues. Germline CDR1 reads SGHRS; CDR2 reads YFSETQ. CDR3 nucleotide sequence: TGCGCCAGCAGCCCTGACCTAGCGGGGTCCAATGAGCAGTTCTTC. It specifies CASSPDLAGSNEQFF.

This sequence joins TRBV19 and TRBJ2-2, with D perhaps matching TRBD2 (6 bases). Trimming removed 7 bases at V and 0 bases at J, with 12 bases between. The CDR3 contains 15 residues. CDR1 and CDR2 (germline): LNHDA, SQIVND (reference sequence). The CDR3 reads CASTGLAANTGELFF. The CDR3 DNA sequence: TGTGCCAGTACGGGACTGGCGGCGAACACCGGGGAGCTGTTTTTT.

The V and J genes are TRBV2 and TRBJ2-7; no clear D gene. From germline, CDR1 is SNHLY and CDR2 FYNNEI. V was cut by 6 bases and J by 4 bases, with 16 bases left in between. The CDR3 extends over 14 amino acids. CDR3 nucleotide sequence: TGTGCCAGCAGCCCAGCCCACCCATCATACGAGCAGTACTTC. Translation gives CASSPAHPSYEQYF.

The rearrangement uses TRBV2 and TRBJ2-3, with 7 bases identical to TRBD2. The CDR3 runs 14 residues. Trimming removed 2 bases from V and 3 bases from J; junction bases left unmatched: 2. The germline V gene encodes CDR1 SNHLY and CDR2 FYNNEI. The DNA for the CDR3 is TGTGCCAGCAGTGAACTAGCGGCAACAGATACGCAGTATTTT. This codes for CASSELAATDTQYF.

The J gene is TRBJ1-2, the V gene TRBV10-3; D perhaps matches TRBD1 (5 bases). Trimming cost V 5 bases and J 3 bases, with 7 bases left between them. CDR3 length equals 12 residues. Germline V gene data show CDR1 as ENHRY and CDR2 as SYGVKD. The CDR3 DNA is TGTGCCATCAGTCCGGGGGACTATGGCTACACCTTC. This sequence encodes CAISPGDYGYTF.

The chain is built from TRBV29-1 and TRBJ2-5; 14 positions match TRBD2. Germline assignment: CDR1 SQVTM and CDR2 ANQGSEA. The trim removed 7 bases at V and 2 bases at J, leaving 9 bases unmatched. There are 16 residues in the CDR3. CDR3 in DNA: TGCAGCGGGACTAGCGGGGGGTACGGAGGGCAAGAGACCCAGTACTTC. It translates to CSGTSGGYGGQETQYF.

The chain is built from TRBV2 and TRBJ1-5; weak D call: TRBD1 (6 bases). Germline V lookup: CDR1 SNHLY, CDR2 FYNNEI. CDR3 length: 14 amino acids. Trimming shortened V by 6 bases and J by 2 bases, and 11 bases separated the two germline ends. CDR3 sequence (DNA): TGTGCCAGCAGGGTCGAGGGGGGCAATCAGCCCCAGCATTTT. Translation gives CASRVEGGNQPQHF. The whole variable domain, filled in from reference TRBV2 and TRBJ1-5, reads EPEVTQTPSHQVTQMGQEVILRCVPISNHLYFYWYRQILGQKVEFLVSFYNNEISEKSEIFDDQFSVERPDGSNFTLKIRSTKLEDSAMYFCASRVEGGNQPQHFGDGTRLSIL.

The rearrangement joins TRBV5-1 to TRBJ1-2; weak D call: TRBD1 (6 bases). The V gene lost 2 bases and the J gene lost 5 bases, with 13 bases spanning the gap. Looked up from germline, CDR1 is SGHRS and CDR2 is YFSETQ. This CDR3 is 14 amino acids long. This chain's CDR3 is CASSLTQGLYGYTF. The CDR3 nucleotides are TGCGCCAGCAGCTTAACACAGGGTTTATATGGCTACACCTTC.

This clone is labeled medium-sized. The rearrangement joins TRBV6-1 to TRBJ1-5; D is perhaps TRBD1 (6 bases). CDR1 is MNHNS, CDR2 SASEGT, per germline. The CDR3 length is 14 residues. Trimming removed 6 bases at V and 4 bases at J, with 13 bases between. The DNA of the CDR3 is TGTGCCAGCAGCCGAATGGACAGTAATCAGCCCCAGCATTTT. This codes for CASSRMDSNQPQHF.

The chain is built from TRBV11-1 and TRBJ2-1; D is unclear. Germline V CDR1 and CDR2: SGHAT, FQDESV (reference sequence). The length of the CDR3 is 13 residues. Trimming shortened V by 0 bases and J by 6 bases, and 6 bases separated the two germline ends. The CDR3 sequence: CASSLAVPNEQFF. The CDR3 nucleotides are TGTGCCAGCAGCTTAGCGGTCCCCAATGAGCAGTTCTTC. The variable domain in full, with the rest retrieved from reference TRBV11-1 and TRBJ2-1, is EAEVAQSPRYKITEKSQAVAFWCDPISGHATLYWYRQILGQGPELLVQFQDESVVDDSQLPKDRFSAERLKGVDSTLKIQPAELGDSAMYLCASSLAVPNEQFFGPGTRLTVL.

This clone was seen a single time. This chain's CDR3 is CASSEGAQETQYF. As DNA, the CDR3 is TGTGCCAGCAGTGAGGGGGCCCAAGAGACCCAGTACTTC. This chain connects TRBV27 to TRBJ2-5; TRBD1 matches 7 bases. The CDR3 is made up of 13 amino acids. With V trimmed by 5 bases and J by 1 base, 1 base remained unmatched. Per germline, CDR1 MNHEY and CDR2 SMNVEV (reference sequence).

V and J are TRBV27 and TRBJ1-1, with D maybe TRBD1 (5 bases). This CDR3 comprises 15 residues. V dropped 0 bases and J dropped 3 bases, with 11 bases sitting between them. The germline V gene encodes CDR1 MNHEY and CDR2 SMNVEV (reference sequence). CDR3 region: CASSLSGALYTEAFF. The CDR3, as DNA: TGTGCCAGCAGTTTATCAGGGGCCCTCTACACTGAAGCTTTCTTT.

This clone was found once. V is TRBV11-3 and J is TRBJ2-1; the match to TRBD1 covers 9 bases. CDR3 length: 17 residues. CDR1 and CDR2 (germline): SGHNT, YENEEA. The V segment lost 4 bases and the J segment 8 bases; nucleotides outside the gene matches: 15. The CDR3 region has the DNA TGTGCCAGCAGCTCACCACACCTCCGGGACAGGGTGGATGAGCAGTTCTTC. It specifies CASSSPHLRDRVDEQFF.

In DNA form, the CDR3 reads TGTGCCTGGAGTGTAGGGAACACCGGGGAGCTGTTTTTT. Its translation is CAWSVGNTGELFF. V gene TRBV30 combines with J gene TRBJ2-2, with D unclear. CDR1 and CDR2 (germline): GTSNPN, SVGIG (reference sequence). The CDR3 runs to 13 residues. The germline V and J ends were trimmed by 0 bases and 1 base, with 3 bases remaining between them.

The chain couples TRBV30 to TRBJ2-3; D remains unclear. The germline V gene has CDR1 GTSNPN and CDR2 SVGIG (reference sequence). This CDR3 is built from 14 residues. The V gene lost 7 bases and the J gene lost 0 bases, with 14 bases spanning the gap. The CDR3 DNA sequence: TGTGCCTCCACCCCCGGGTTGAGCACAGATACGCAGTATTTT. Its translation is CASTPGLSTDTQYF.

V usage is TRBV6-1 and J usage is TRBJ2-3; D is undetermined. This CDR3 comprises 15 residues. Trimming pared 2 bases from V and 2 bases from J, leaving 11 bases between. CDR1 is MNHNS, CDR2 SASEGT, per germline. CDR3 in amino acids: CASSEMGPLTDTQYF. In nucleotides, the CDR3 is TGTGCCAGCAGTGAAATGGGCCCCCTCACAGATACGCAGTATTTT.

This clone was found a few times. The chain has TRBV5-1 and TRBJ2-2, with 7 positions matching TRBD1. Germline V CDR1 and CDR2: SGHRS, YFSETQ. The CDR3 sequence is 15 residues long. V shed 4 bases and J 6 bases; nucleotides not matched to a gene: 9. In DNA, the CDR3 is TGCGCCAGCAGCATACGACAGGGAAGTGCCGGGGAGCTGTTTTTT. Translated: CASSIRQGSAGELFF.

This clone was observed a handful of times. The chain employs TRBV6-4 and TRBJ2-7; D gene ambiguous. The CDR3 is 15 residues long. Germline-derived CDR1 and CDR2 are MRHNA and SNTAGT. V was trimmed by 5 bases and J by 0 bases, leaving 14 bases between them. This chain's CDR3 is CASSIGFPLSYEQYF. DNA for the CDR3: TGTGCCAGCAGTATAGGCTTCCCCCTCTCCTACGAGCAGTACTTC.

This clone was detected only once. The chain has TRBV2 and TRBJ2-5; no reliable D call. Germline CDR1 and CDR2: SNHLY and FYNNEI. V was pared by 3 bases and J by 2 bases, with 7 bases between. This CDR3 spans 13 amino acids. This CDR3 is CASSDEQQETQYF. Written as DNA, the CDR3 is TGTGCCAGCAGTGACGAACAGCAAGAGACCCAGTACTTC. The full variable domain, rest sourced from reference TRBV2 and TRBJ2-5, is EPEVTQTPSHQVTQMGQEVILRCVPISNHLYFYWYRQILGQKVEFLVSFYNNEISEKSEIFDDQFSVERPDGSNFTLKIRSTKLEDSAMYFCASSDEQQETQYFGPGTRLLVL.

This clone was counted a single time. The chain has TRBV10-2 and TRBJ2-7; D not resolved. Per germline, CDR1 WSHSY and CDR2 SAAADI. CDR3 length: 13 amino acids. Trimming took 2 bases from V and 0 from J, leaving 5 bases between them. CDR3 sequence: CASSERDSYEQYF. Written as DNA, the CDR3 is TGCGCCAGCAGTGAGAGGGACTCCTACGAGCAGTACTTC.